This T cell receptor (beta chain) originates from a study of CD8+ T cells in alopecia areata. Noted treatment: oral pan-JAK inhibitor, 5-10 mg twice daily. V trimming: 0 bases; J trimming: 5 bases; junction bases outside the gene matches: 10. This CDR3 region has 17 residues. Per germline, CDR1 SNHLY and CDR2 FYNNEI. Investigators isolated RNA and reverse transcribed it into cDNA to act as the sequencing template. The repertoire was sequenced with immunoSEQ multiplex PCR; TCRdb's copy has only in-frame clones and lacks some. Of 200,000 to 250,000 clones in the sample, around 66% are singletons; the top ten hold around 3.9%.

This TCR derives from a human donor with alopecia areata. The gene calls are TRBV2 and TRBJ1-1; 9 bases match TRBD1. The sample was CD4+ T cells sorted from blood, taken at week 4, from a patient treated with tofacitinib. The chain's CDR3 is CASSEAPQGAGRTEAFF. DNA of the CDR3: TGTGCCAGCAGTGAAGCGCCACAGGGGGCGGGAAGGACTGAAGCTTTCTTT.